The clone carrying this T cell receptor beta chain is a singleton in its sample. Its target is unknown. Vbeta (60) and Jbeta (13) primers were used in the PCR. Profiled with immunoSEQ multiplex PCR; TCRdb holds only in-frame clones, not every one. The profile covers 75,000 to 95,000 clones, with 70% to 90% appearing a single time and approximately 2.3% taken by the ten largest. Germline trimming cut 4 bases from V and 3 bases from J; bases unmatched to any gene: 7. CDR1 and CDR2 (germline): MNHEY, SMNVEV (reference sequence). This CDR3 is built from 15 residues. This specimen belongs to a study of cytomegalovirus exposure and HLA in healthy donors. Overall study results and limits: The study labeled fewer than 200 TCR beta chains cytomegalovirus-associated.

Specimen: PBMCs. This rearrangement joins TRBV27 to TRBJ2-7, with 9 bases aligning to TRBD1. This receptor was taken from a man aged 18 to 30 in good health and CMV-seronegative. The CDR3 region has the DNA TGTGCCAGCAGTTGGGACAGACAGGGGGTCTACGAGCAGTACTTC. This translates into CASSWDRQGVYEQYF.